Each of the 23 T cell receptor beta chains below was sequenced from the same sample in a study of T cell repertoires in cytomegalovirus infection. TCRdb itself ran the reads through MiXCR, one entry per CDR3 protein. The sample holds 250,000 to 300,000 distinct CDR3 sequences, around 15% seen once. Sequencing was carried out using CD8+ T cells from PBMCs. These receptors all come from a human donor in good health (CMV status not recorded). Some clones in this sample may be carry-over from other donors' samples.

This chain uses TRBV7-9 with TRBJ2-6; D unclear. Germline CDR1 SEHNR, CDR2 FQNEAQ (reference sequence). The V gene lost 6 bases and the J gene lost 4 bases, with 10 bases spanning the gap. The CDR3 loop spans 14 amino acids. The CDR3 region is CASRPGRGANVLTF. The CDR3 region has the DNA TGTGCCAGCAGACCCGGTAGAGGGGCCAACGTCCTGACTTTC.

The V call is TRBV12-5, the J call TRBJ2-5, with 9 bases that match TRBD1. J was trimmed by 2 bases and V by 7 bases; bases with no gene match: 14. Germline V lookup: CDR1 LGHNT, CDR2 FRNRAP. This CDR3 has 17 residues. The CDR3 loop reads CASAFTPTGGNQETQYF. CDR3 bases: TGTGCTAGTGCCTTTACCCCGACAGGGGGGAATCAAGAGACCCAGTACTTC.

The J gene is TRBJ2-1, the V gene TRBV7-9; D not resolved. CDR1 and CDR2 from the germline V gene are SEHNR and FQNEAQ (reference sequence). V was pared by 0 bases and J by 0 bases, with 9 bases between. This CDR3 spans 16 amino acids. CDR3 bases: TGTGCCAGCAGCTTAGCTCTACAGAGCTCCTACAATGAGCAGTTCTTC. This gives the protein CASSLALQSSYNEQFF.

The gene calls are TRBV20-1 and TRBJ1-2; TRBD1 might be the D (5 bases). V shed 5 bases and J shed 4 bases, with 17 bases lying between them. The CDR3 totals 14 residues. Germline assignment: CDR1 DFQATT and CDR2 SNEGSKA (reference sequence). The CDR3 DNA sequence: TGCAGTGCTGACCCCGGGGGGATGGCCTATGGCTACACCTTC. Protein sequence: CSADPGGMAYGYTF.

This clonotype appeared many times. The rearrangement joins TRBV10-3 to TRBJ2-7; possible D gene TRBD2, 6 bases. The germline V gene encodes CDR1 ENHRY and CDR2 SYGVKD. V was clipped by 2 bases and J by 1 base, with 12 bases between them. The CDR3 covers 15 residues. The CDR3 here is CAISEGSRGSYEQYF. DNA of the CDR3: TGTGCCATCAGTGAGGGTTCCCGGGGGTCCTACGAGCAGTACTTC.

V and J are TRBV6-5 and TRBJ1-2; the D gene is possibly TRBD1 (5 bases). Germline values: CDR1 MNHEY, CDR2 SVGAGI. The length of the CDR3 is 13 residues. Trimming removed 2 bases at V and 6 bases at J, with 10 bases between. CDR3 DNA sequence: TGTGCCAGCAGTTACGGACCCAGGGATGGCTACACCTTC. This gives the protein CASSYGPRDGYTF.

This clonotype showed up just a few times. The J gene is TRBJ1-1, the V gene TRBV29-1, with 9 bases fitting TRBD1. V was pared by 0 bases and J by 6 bases, with 8 bases of the junction left unmatched. Per germline, CDR1 SQVTM and CDR2 ANQGSEA. The length of the CDR3 is 15 residues. The CDR3 protein is CSVEDPDRGWSEAFF. For the CDR3, the DNA is TGCAGCGTTGAAGACCCGGACAGGGGTTGGTCTGAAGCTTTCTTT.

This clonotype has at least ten counts. The chain employs TRBV7-9 and TRBJ2-7, with 7 bases identical to TRBD2. V lost 3 bases, J lost 3 bases, and 14 bases stayed unmatched. CDR1 is SEHNR, CDR2 FQNEAQ, per germline (reference sequence). The CDR3 runs to 17 residues. CDR3 residues: CASSFFGSRRGDYEQYF. CDR3 DNA: TGTGCCAGCAGCTTTTTCGGGTCTCGTCGGGGGGACTACGAGCAGTACTTC.

This clonotype was observed a handful of times. The CDR3 DNA follows: TGTGCCAGCACTATGACAGGGTATCAGCCCCAGCATTTT. Protein: CASTMTGYQPQHF. The V and J genes are TRBV2 and TRBJ1-5, with 7 nucleotides matching TRBD1. The trim removed 7 bases at V and 5 bases at J, leaving 5 bases unmatched. This CDR3 region has 13 residues. CDR1 is SNHLY and CDR2 is FYNNEI in the germline V gene.

This clonotype was observed at least ten times. The J gene is TRBJ1-4, the V gene TRBV5-1, with a possible D match to TRBD1 (5 bases). V was clipped by 7 bases and J by 4 bases, with 11 bases between them. Germline V gene lookup returns CDR1 SGHRS and CDR2 YFSETQ. This CDR3 region has 13 residues. The CDR3, as DNA: TGCGCCAGCGCCGGGACCGATAATGAAAAACTGTTTTTT. This gives the protein CASAGTDNEKLFF.

The chain is built from TRBV5-4 and TRBJ2-7, with D perhaps matching TRBD1 (6 bases). V was pared by 3 bases and J by 5 bases, with 21 bases between. CDR3 length: 16 amino acids. Germline lookup yields CDR1 SGHNT and CDR2 YYREEE (reference sequence). CDR3 DNA sequence: TGTGCCAGCAGCTACCCTGGGACAACGAACGGCCACGAGCAGTACTTC. It encodes CASSYPGTTNGHEQYF.

The chain employs TRBV6-1 and TRBJ2-1; no clear D gene. The germline V and J ends were trimmed by 7 bases and 5 bases, with 12 bases remaining between them. CDR1 and CDR2 from the germline V gene are MNHNS and SASEGT. The CDR3 is 13 amino acids. The CDR3 is CASKHLSNNEQFF. The CDR3, as DNA: TGTGCCAGCAAGCATTTGTCTAACAATGAGCAGTTCTTC.

This clonotype was seen only a few times. The chain is built from TRBV7-9 and TRBJ1-2; D is unclear. Looked up from germline, CDR1 is SEHNR and CDR2 is FQNEAQ (reference sequence). This CDR3 spans 12 amino acids. Trimming took 5 bases from V and 12 from J, leaving 16 bases between them. As DNA, the CDR3 is TGTGCCAGCAGCGCCCGGGGTACTCCGGACACCTTC. Its protein product is CASSARGTPDTF.

This clonotype came up a few times. This chain connects TRBV10-3 to TRBJ1-4; no reliable D call. CDR1 and CDR2 (germline): ENHRY, SYGVKD. Trimming removed 6 bases at V and 7 bases at J, with 15 bases between. The CDR3 loop spans 14 amino acids. CDR3 nucleotide sequence: TGTGCCATCAGCCAAGACATGCAGTCTGAAAAACTGTTTTTT. Protein product: CAISQDMQSEKLFF.

J is TRBJ1-2 and V is TRBV20-1, with 9 bases identical to TRBD1. Trimming cost V 6 bases and J 2 bases; bases outside gene matches: 7. Per the germline V gene, CDR1 is DFQATT and CDR2 is SNEGSKA (reference sequence). The CDR3 extends over 14 amino acids. CDR3 DNA sequence: TGCAGTGCCCCCGGGACAGGGAGAAACTATGGCTACACCTTC. As protein: CSAPGTGRNYGYTF.

This chain uses TRBV5-1 with TRBJ2-1; 7 positions agree with TRBD2. J gave up 1 base and V 0 bases, and 4 bases lay outside the gene matches. CDR1 is SGHRS, CDR2 YFSETQ, per germline. The CDR3 covers 16 residues. Here the CDR3 reads CASSLGLAGSYNEQFF. The CDR3 nucleotides are TGCGCCAGCAGCTTGGGACTAGCTGGGTCCTACAATGAGCAGTTCTTC.

Only a few counts were recorded for this clonotype. The chain employs TRBV7-8 and TRBJ1-1; 8 bases agree with TRBD1. With 8 bases clipped from V and 4 bases from J, the junction kept 15 bases outside the gene matches. The CDR3 sequence is 16 residues long. CDR1 and CDR2 from the germline V gene are SGHVS and FQNEAQ. CDR3 region: CASGQGAILVGTEAFF. CDR3 bases: TGTGCCAGCGGGCAGGGGGCGATATTGGTAGGCACTGAAGCTTTCTTT.

This clonotype came up many times. Written as DNA, the CDR3 is TGTGCCAGCAGCGTGGAGAAGCGCGGGGGCGGCACCGGGGAGCTGTTTTTT. It codes for CASSVEKRGGGTGELFF. The chain couples TRBV7-2 to TRBJ2-2, with D possibly being TRBD2 (7 bases). The V gene lost 5 bases and the J gene lost 4 bases, with 20 bases spanning the gap. CDR1 is SGHTA, CDR2 FQGNSA, per germline. This CDR3 is built from 17 residues.

This clonotype was counted many times. The chain is built from TRBV7-8 and TRBJ2-1; 9 bases agree with TRBD2. V lost 0 bases, J lost 5 bases, and 5 bases stayed unmatched. Germline CDR1 SGHVS, CDR2 FQNEAQ. The CDR3 has 16 amino acids. The CDR3 DNA is TGTGCCAGCAGCTTAGCGGCGGGGGGGCCCAACAATGAGCAGTTCTTC. It specifies CASSLAAGGPNNEQFF. The entire variable domain, with the rest obtained from reference TRBV7-8 and TRBJ2-1, is as follows: GAGVSQSPRYKVAKRGQDVALRCDPISGHVSLFWYQQALGQGPEFLTYFQNEAQLDKSGLPSDRFFAERPEGSVSTLKIQRTQQEDSAVYLCASSLAAGGPNNEQFFGPGTRLTVL.

This chain joins TRBV7-3 and TRBJ2-3, with TRBD1 as a possible D gene (7 bases). The CDR3 is made up of 19 amino acids. Germline-derived CDR1 and CDR2 are SGHTA and FQGTGA. Trimming took 1 base from V and 5 from J, leaving 25 bases between them. The CDR3 spells CASSLKGGNRGLGGDTQYF. Written as DNA, the CDR3 is TGTGCCAGCAGCTTAAAAGGGGGGAACAGGGGTCTCGGTGGAGATACGCAGTATTTT.

This clonotype was seen many times. This sequence joins TRBV19 and TRBJ1-2; TRBD1 aligns across 7 bases. V shed 5 bases, J shed 4 bases, and the junction held 22 bases outside the gene matches. Germline V gives CDR1 LNHDA, CDR2 SQIVND (reference sequence). CDR3 length: 19 residues. CDR3 bases: TGTGCCAGTAGTCCGCTCCAGGGACAGACCAGGCGTCCGAGCTATGGCTACACCTTC. It specifies CASSPLQGQTRRPSYGYTF. The variable domain in full, completed from reference TRBV19 and TRBJ1-2, reads DGGITQSPKYLFRKEGQNVTLSCEQNLNHDAMYWYRQDPGQGLRLIYYSQIVNDFQKGDIAEGYSVSREKKESFPLTVTSAQKNPTAFYLCASSPLQGQTRRPSYGYTFGSGTRLTVV.

With regard to this clonotype: At one of its ends the junction is not consistent with the germline gene, which may arise from a read error. The rearrangement joins TRBV11-2 to TRBJ1-3; 11 positions match TRBD1. The CDR3 length is 18 residues. Germline CDR1 is SGHAT and CDR2 is FQNNGV. The CDR3 region is CASSLDFLRTGGGNTVYF. In DNA form, the CDR3 reads TGTGCCAGCAGCTTAGATTTCTTGCGGACAGGGGGCGGAAACACCGTATATTTT. The whole variable domain, filled in from reference TRBV11-2 and TRBJ1-3, reads EAGVAQSPRYKIIEKRQSVAFWCNPISGHATLYWYQQILGQGPKLLIQFQNNGVVDDSQLPKDRFSAERLKGVDSTLKIQPAKLEDSAVYLCASSLDFLRTGGGNTVYFGEGSWLTVV.

The chain employs TRBV6-6 and TRBJ2-1; no reliable D call. V lost 3 bases and J lost 10, with 7 bases in between. There are 11 residues in the CDR3. Germline CDR1 reads MNHNY; CDR2 reads SVGAGI (reference sequence). This CDR3 reads CASSYWWEQFF. The CDR3 nucleotides are TGTGCCAGCAGTTATTGGTGGGAGCAGTTCTTC.